Listed below are T cell receptor beta chains from one sample, sequenced in a study of cytomegalovirus exposure and HLA in healthy donors. The table came from immunoSEQ multiplex PCR; TCRdb's copy has only in-frame clones and leaves some out. In all, the sample yields about 48,000 clones. The sequenced sample consisted of PBMCs. The receptors here all came from a male donor in good health and CMV-seropositive. Both conserved end residues are part of each CDR3. The order of the fields is D gene, V gene, CDR3 length, J gene, CDR3 DNA, CDR3 protein. The D gene is left open where the match is weak.

>TRBD1|TRBV11-2|18|TRBJ2-7
TGTGCCAGCAGCCCCCTTCAACGAGACAGGGGGAGGAGCTACGAGCAGTACTTC
CASSPLQRDRGRSYEQYF
>TRBD1|TRBV19|16|TRBJ1-1
TGTGCCGTCTCGAACCGGGACAGGGGTAGGGGCACTGAAGCTTTCTTT
CAVSNRDRGRGTEAFF
>TRBD1|TRBV5-1|15|TRBJ1-1
TGCGCCAGCAGCTGGGGTGGATCAGGGGGAACTGAAGCTTTCTTT
CASSWGGSGGTEAFF
>TRBD1|TRBV6-1|15|TRBJ1-1
TGTGCCAGCAGTGAGACAGGGGGTAAAGTATCCGAAGCTTTCTTT
CASSETGGKVSEAFF
>TRBD2|TRBV7-3|14|TRBJ2-5
TGTGCCAGCAGCGCACTAGCGGGAGGTGAGACCCAGTACTTC
CASSALAGGETQYF
>NA|TRBV4-3|15|TRBJ2-1
TGCGCCAGCAGCATGGGGGGGGGCGTCTACAATGAGCAGTTCTTC
CASSMGGGVYNEQFF
>NA|TRBV7-8|17|TRBJ2-3
TGTGCCAGCAGCTTAGGCAGGCGGGGGCAGGTGCGAGATACGCAGTATTTT
CASSLGRRGQVRDTQYF
>TRBD1|TRBV19|16|TRBJ2-1
TGTGCCAGTGAGCCCCCCAAGATAAGGGGGCAGGGTGAGCAGTTCTTC
CASEPPKIRGQGEQFF
>TRBD2|TRBV7-6|17|TRBJ2-2
TGTGCCAGCAGCTTAGAAGCGGGGGGGATTTATTCCGGGGAGCTGTTTTTT
CASSLEAGGIYSGELFF
>NA|TRBV4-3|13|TRBJ1-2
TGCGCCAGCAGCCGGAGTTTAAACTATGGCTACACCTTC
CASSRSLNYGYTF
>TRBD1|TRBV25-1|14|TRBJ2-7
TGTGCCAGCAGTGGAGGGGACAGCCTCTACGAGCAGTACTTC
CASSGGDSLYEQYF
>TRBD2|TRBV9|15|TRBJ2-5
TGTGCCAGCAGCGTAGACGCGGGGGAATTAGAGACCCAGTACTTC
CASSVDAGELETQYF
>NA|TRBV27|15|TRBJ1-3
TGTGCCAGCAGCCTTGGACAGACAGCCGGGGACACCATATATTTT
CASSLGQTAGDTIYF
>TRBD1|TRBV19|14|TRBJ2-7
TGTGCCAGTAGTGTCAGACAGGGGTCCTACGAGCAGTACTTC
CASSVRQGSYEQYF
>TRBD2|TRBV7-2|17|TRBJ2-7
TGTGCCAGCAGCCGGACTAGCGGGGGGTCCGCTTCCTACGAGCAGTACTTC
CASSRTSGGSASYEQYF